The present T cell receptor beta chain was sequenced within a study of blood T cells in healthy people across ages. As for the study in general: The capture of about one barcoded beta molecule per two T cells was achieved by template switching.

PCR was performed a second time for 7 to 11 cycles using a sample-barcoded 5' primer and a J-beta primer mix. Sequencing recovered at least 3 million CDR3-containing paired-end reads from each sample. MiXCR, run by TCRdb on the 5' RACE reads, gives a single entry per CDR3 protein. The sample shows fewer than 2 million distinct CDR3 sequences, roughly two fifths of them seen only once. Researchers isolated at least 6.5 million PBMCs per sample. Total RNA, at least 6 micrograms per sample, was extracted from PBMCs. This CDR3 comprises 17 residues. V gave up 0 bases and J gave up 1 base; unmatched junction bases: 6. CDR1 and CDR2 from the germline V gene are ENHRY and SYGVKD.

The sequenced sample was blood. The V gene is TRBV10-3, the J gene TRBJ2-4, with TRBD1 identical over 7 bases. This TCR came from a human donor in good health. CDR3 DNA sequence: TGTGCCATCAGTGAGTCTGGGCCAGGGGGTGCCAAAAACATTCAGTACTTC. It specifies CAISESGPGGAKNIQYF.